This passage covers 6 T cell receptor beta chains from one sample sequenced in a study of cytomegalovirus exposure and HLA in healthy donors. The protocol was immunoSEQ multiplex PCR, while the TCRdb copy is restricted to in-frame clones and leaves out a portion. The table lists fewer than 130,000 clones, 88% of them singletons. The sample comprised PBMCs. The receptors originated from a woman aged 25-40 years in good health and CMV-seropositive.

The chain employs TRBV6-5 and TRBJ1-1; 7 bases align to TRBD1. Germline assignment: CDR1 MNHEY and CDR2 SVGAGI. The CDR3 has 14 amino acids. The V segment lost 6 bases and the J segment 6 bases; nucleotides outside the gene matches: 10. In nucleotides, the CDR3 is TGTGCCAGCAGGCGAAAGACAGGGAGATCTGAAGCTTTCTTT. The encoded protein is CASRRKTGRSEAFF.

The chain is built from TRBV9 and TRBJ1-2, with D uncertain. The CDR3 contains 15 residues. Trimming shortened V by 6 bases and J by 0 bases, and 15 bases separated the two germline ends. Germline CDR1 is SGDLS and CDR2 is YYNGEE. This CDR3 reads CASTGGVGTNYGYTF. For the CDR3, the DNA is TGTGCCAGCACCGGCGGGGTCGGAACTAACTATGGCTACACCTTC.

The gene calls are TRBV6-6 and TRBJ1-5; no definite D call. The CDR3 consists of 12 residues. Germline V gives CDR1 MNHNY, CDR2 SVGAGI (reference sequence). Trimming shortened V by 4 bases and J by 4 bases, and 5 bases separated the two germline ends. As DNA, the CDR3 is TGTGCCAGCAGTTTACAGAATCAGCCCCAGCATTTT. This translates into CASSLQNQPQHF.

The chain combines TRBV5-6 with TRBJ2-5; no definite D call. Germline lookup yields CDR1 SGHDT and CDR2 YYEEEE. The CDR3 is made up of 13 amino acids. Trimming took 5 bases from V and 4 from J, leaving 12 bases between them. The CDR3 region has the DNA TGTGCCAGCAGTTTTACAGTTTCAGAGACCCAGTACTTC. The encoded protein is CASSFTVSETQYF.

This clone was found a few times. This chain links TRBV19 with TRBJ2-1; D gene ambiguous. V was shortened by 2 bases and J by 0 bases, with 8 bases between the two germline ends. Germline loops: CDR1 LNHDA, CDR2 SQIVND (reference sequence). The CDR3 length is 15 residues. The CDR3 DNA reads TGTGCCAGTAGTATAATGAGAGACTCCTACAATGAGCAGTTCTTC. Protein product: CASSIMRDSYNEQFF.

This clone was seen repeatedly, ten times or more. This chain links TRBV19 with TRBJ1-1; a weak D match, TRBD1 (5 bases). The CDR3 is 17 residues long. V dropped 6 bases and J dropped 3 bases, with 23 bases sitting between them. The germline V gene has CDR1 LNHDA and CDR2 SQIVND (reference sequence). The CDR3 here is CASSRLAGTQRDTEAFF. As DNA, the CDR3 is TGTGCCAGTAGCAGACTCGCAGGGACTCAGCGTGACACTGAAGCTTTCTTT.